The 19 T cell receptor beta chains below all came from one sample that was sequenced in a study of graft-versus-host responses after intestinal transplantation. Produced via immunoSEQ multiplex PCR; TCRdb's table is partial and in-frame only. This repertoire shows fewer than 50,000 clones, roughly 90% found once; its top ten account for under 4.5%. Here the sequenced sample was PBMCs, taken 524 days after transplant. These receptor sequences come from a human patient who received an intestinal transplant, so some T cells may come from the graft donor.

The chain joins TRBV5-8 to TRBJ2-7, with D possibly being TRBD2 (6 bases). The CDR3 extends over 14 amino acids. CDR1 and CDR2 (germline): SGHTS, YDEGEE. The V end was cut by 2 bases, the J end by 0 bases, with 9 bases between. The chain's CDR3 is CASSFIGSSYEQYF. The CDR3, as DNA: TGTGCCAGCAGCTTTATCGGGAGCTCCTACGAGCAGTACTTC.

This chain joins TRBV18 and TRBJ1-5; TRBD1 matches 9 bases. The V gene end was trimmed by 4 bases and the J gene end by 7 bases; junction bases not matched to a gene: 5. Germline assignment: CDR1 KGHSH and CDR2 LQKENI. CDR3 size: 14 residues. The CDR3 region has the DNA TGTGCCAGCTCACAACGGGGACAGGGACAGCCCCAGCATTTT. It specifies CASSQRGQGQPQHF.

The chain has TRBV27 and TRBJ1-1; no firm D call. With 3 bases removed from V and 3 bases from J, the gap between germline ends came to 8 bases. The CDR3 loop spans 13 amino acids. Per germline, CDR1 MNHEY and CDR2 SMNVEV (reference sequence). The CDR3 DNA reads TGTGCCAGCAGTTTTTGGAAGGACACTGAAGCTTTCTTT. This sequence encodes CASSFWKDTEAFF.

This clone appeared a single time. This chain links TRBV4-1 with TRBJ2-4; a possible D gene is TRBD2 (6 bases). Germline CDR1 is MGHRA and CDR2 is YSYEKL. The V end was cut by 0 bases, the J end by 15 bases, with 24 bases between. The CDR3 loop spans 16 amino acids. The CDR3 nucleotides are TGCGCCAGCAGCCAAGAAACCGGGACGGGGGTCGTGCCTACGTACTTC. It is translated as CASSQETGTGVVPTYF.

J is TRBJ2-1 and V is TRBV2, with unresolved D. The CDR3 has 13 residues. Germline V lookup: CDR1 SNHLY, CDR2 FYNNEI. The germline V and J ends were trimmed by 7 bases and 2 bases, with 9 bases remaining between them. CDR3 DNA sequence: TGTGCCAGCAAGGTAGCCCCCTACAATGAGCAGTTCTTC. Translated: CASKVAPYNEQFF.

The chain combines TRBV9 with TRBJ2-7; no definite D call. The V end was cut by 0 bases, the J end by 0 bases, with 10 bases between. This CDR3 is 15 amino acids long. CDR1 and CDR2 from the germline V gene are SGDLS and YYNGEE. DNA of the CDR3: TGTGCCAGCAGCGTAGCTCAGGAACCCTCCTACGAGCAGTACTTC. Translating gives CASSVAQEPSYEQYF.

This clone was detected once. The chain employs TRBV28 and TRBJ1-1; the D is unclear. The germline V and J ends were trimmed by 7 bases and 3 bases, with 12 bases remaining between them. The germline gives CDR1 MDHEN, CDR2 SYDVKM. The CDR3 has 13 amino acids. The CDR3 DNA reads as TGTGCCAGCACCCCCCACACGGACACTGAAGCTTTCTTT. Translated: CASTPHTDTEAFF. Complete variable domain (other parts from reference TRBV28 and TRBJ1-1): DVKVTQSSRYLVKRTGEKVFLECVQDMDHENMFWYRQDPGLGLRLIYFSYDVKMKEKGDIPEGYSVSREKKERFSLILESASTNQTSMYLCASTPHTDTEAFFGQGTRLTVV.

The gene calls are TRBV5-6 and TRBJ2-7, with TRBD2 matching over 7 bases. This CDR3 contains 15 residues. Germline V gene sequence: CDR1 SGHDT, CDR2 YYEEEE. Losses at the gene ends were 0 bases for V and 3 bases for J; bases not matched to a gene: 6. The CDR3 sequence: CASSLAASGYYEQYF. Here the CDR3 DNA reads TGTGCCAGCAGCTTGGCGGCTAGCGGTTACTACGAGCAGTACTTC.

The chain's CDR3 is CASSPGGPREQFF. DNA for the CDR3: TGTGCCAGCTCACCGGGGGGCCCCCGTGAGCAGTTCTTC. J is TRBJ2-1 and V is TRBV18, with D perhaps given as TRBD1 or TRBD2 (6 bases each). The CDR3 has 13 residues. Germline CDR1 is KGHSH and CDR2 is LQKENI. V shed 3 bases and J shed 9 bases, with 12 bases lying between them.

The genes are TRBV7-3 and TRBJ2-1; 11 bases fit TRBD2. V was pared by 4 bases and J by 4 bases, with 3 bases of the junction left unmatched. The CDR3 is 15 amino acids. Germline CDR1 and CDR2: SGHTA and FQGTGA. The CDR3 spells CASSYRLAGYNEQFF. The CDR3 bases are TGTGCCAGCAGCTACAGACTAGCGGGATACAATGAGCAGTTCTTC.

V and J are TRBV4-1 and TRBJ2-3; D might be TRBD1 (6 bases). The CDR3 sequence is 14 residues long. Trimming removed 2 bases at V and 5 bases at J, with 11 bases between. Germline V gene lookup returns CDR1 MGHRA and CDR2 YSYEKL. In DNA, the CDR3 is TGCGCCAGCAGCCAAACAGGGTATGGAGATACGCAGTATTTT. Amino acids: CASSQTGYGDTQYF.

This chain links TRBV21-1 with TRBJ2-3; TRBD1 reflects the table's D call only, with no check against the DNA. TRBV21-1 represents a pseudogene. This CDR3 has 20 residues. CDR3 amino acids: CASSKEGQGAGGPEADTQYF. The CDR3 DNA follows: TGTGCCAGCAGCAAAGAGGGACAGGGGGCTGGCGGCCCGGAGGCAGATACGCAGTATTTT.

As to this clone: One end of the junction is discordant with germline, which a read error may explain. This chain links TRBV4-2 with TRBJ2-5; 11 bases align to TRBD2. This CDR3 is 16 amino acids long. Germline V gene sequence: CDR1 LGHNA, CDR2 YNFKEQ. The CDR3, as DNA: TGTGCCAGCAGCCGCCTAGCGGGAGGCGACCAGGAGACCCAGTACTTC. This encodes CASSRLAGGDQETQYF.

The chain is built from TRBV5-1 and TRBJ2-3; D call uncertain. Per germline, CDR1 SGHRS and CDR2 YFSETQ. Deletions cut 0 bases from V and 5 bases from J, with 16 bases between. The CDR3 covers 16 residues. The CDR3 sequence is CASSLDLPPELDTQYF. CDR3 nucleotide sequence: TGCGCCAGCAGCTTGGACCTCCCCCCTGAGTTAGATACGCAGTATTTT.

The chain has TRBV9 and TRBJ2-1; 9 bases are shared with TRBD2. The CDR3 is 15 residues long. Germline V gene sequence: CDR1 SGDLS, CDR2 YYNGEE. Trimming removed 0 bases from V and 3 bases from J; junction bases left unmatched: 1. The CDR3, as DNA: TGTGCCAGCAGCGTAGGACTAGCGGTCTACAATGAGCAGTTCTTC. This encodes CASSVGLAVYNEQFF. Supplemented by reference TRBV9 and TRBJ2-1, the full variable domain reads DSGVTQTPKHLITATGQRVTLRCSPRSGDLSVYWYQQSLDQGLQFLIQYYNGEERAKGNILERFSAQQFPDLHSELNLSSLELGDSALYFCASSVGLAVYNEQFFGPGTRLTVL.

V is TRBV10-3 and J is TRBJ2-1; D tentatively reads TRBD1 or TRBD2 (5 bases each). The CDR3 length is 14 residues. Trimming left V 2 bases short and J 0 bases short, with 5 bases between. The germline CDR1 and CDR2 sequences are ENHRY and SYGVKD. CDR3 sequence (DNA): TGTGCCATCAGTGAGGGGGGCTCCTACAATGAGCAGTTCTTC. Protein: CAISEGGSYNEQFF.

This sequence joins TRBV2 and TRBJ1-4; 7 nucleotides agree with TRBD1. The J segment lost 5 bases and the V segment lost 4 bases, leaving 4 bases of the junction unmatched. The germline V gene encodes CDR1 SNHLY and CDR2 FYNNEI. The CDR3 spans 14 residues. As DNA, the CDR3 is TGTGCCAGCAGTGGAGGGGGCCTAAATGAAAAACTGTTTTTT. It is translated as CASSGGGLNEKLFF.

The V and J genes are TRBV4-3 and TRBJ2-2; D tentatively reads TRBD1 or TRBD2 (6 bases each). Deletions cut 0 bases from V and 6 bases from J, with 20 bases between. Germline assignment: CDR1 LGHNA and CDR2 YSLEER. The CDR3 consists of 18 residues. This chain's CDR3 is CASSQEGGLAGRAGELFF. The CDR3 nucleotides are TGCGCCAGCAGCCAAGAAGGGGGGCTTGCAGGGCGAGCCGGGGAGCTGTTTTTT.

This chain uses TRBV6-5 with TRBJ1-1, with D unresolved. The CDR3 is 13 amino acids. The V gene lost 5 bases and the J gene lost 4 bases, with 11 bases spanning the gap. Germline V CDR1 and CDR2: MNHEY, SVGAGI. CDR3: CASSKTRSTEAFF. CDR3 nucleotides: TGTGCCAGCAGTAAGACCCGGAGCACTGAAGCTTTCTTT.